Each of the 20 T cell receptor beta chains below was sequenced from the same sample in a study of cytomegalovirus exposure and HLA in healthy donors. PCR was performed using 60 Vbeta and 13 Jbeta primers. Sequencing used immunoSEQ multiplex PCR; TCRdb keeps in-frame clones, though not all of them. The sample comprises some 99,000 clones, around 73% of which are singletons, and around 8% rests with the top ten. Sequencing was carried out using PBMCs. These receptors all come from a man aged 35 to 55 in good health and CMV-seronegative.

This clone was seen a few times. The chain combines TRBV7-9 with TRBJ2-1, with D possibly TRBD2 on 8 matching bases. Trimming stripped 8 bases from V and 3 bases from J, with 17 bases between. The length of the CDR3 is 15 residues. Germline CDR1 and CDR2: SEHNR and FQNEAQ (reference sequence). In DNA, the CDR3 is TGTGCCAGCTTCCGGGGGGGGACAGACTACAATGAGCAGTTCTTC. This encodes CASFRGGTDYNEQFF. Variable domain in full (rest from reference TRBV7-9 and TRBJ2-1): DTGVSQNPRHKITKRGQNVTFRCDPISEHNRLYWYRQTLGQGPEFLTYFQNEAQLEKSRLLSDRFSAERPKGSFSTLEIQRTEQGDSAMYLCASFRGGTDYNEQFFGPGTRLTVL.

This chain links TRBV4-3 with TRBJ2-3, with TRBD2 matching over 9 bases. The V gene end was trimmed by 0 bases and the J gene end by 3 bases; junction bases not matched to a gene: 7. Looked up from germline, CDR1 is LGHNA and CDR2 is YSLEER. The CDR3 totals 17 residues. CDR3 sequence: CASSQDRSGGQTDTQYF. For the CDR3, the DNA is TGCGCCAGCAGCCAAGATAGAAGCGGGGGGCAGACAGATACGCAGTATTTT.

V and J are TRBV2 and TRBJ2-1; tentatively, D is TRBD1 (6 bases). V was shortened by 5 bases and J by 0 bases, with 11 bases between the two germline ends. From germline, CDR1 is SNHLY and CDR2 FYNNEI. The CDR3 runs 15 residues. The DNA of the CDR3 is TGTGCCAGCAGTCCACAGGGTAACTCCTACAATGAGCAGTTCTTC. This codes for CASSPQGNSYNEQFF.

The rearrangement links TRBV6-4 to TRBJ2-2; unclear D gene. Trimming shortened V by 7 bases and J by 2 bases, and 11 bases separated the two germline ends. Germline V gene sequence: CDR1 MRHNA, CDR2 SNTAGT. The CDR3 covers 14 residues. CDR3 in DNA: TGTGCCAGCAAACCCCGGGTAAACACCGGGGAGCTGTTTTTT. Amino acids: CASKPRVNTGELFF.

The genes are TRBV5-1 and TRBJ2-3; tentative D call: TRBD1 (7 bases). This CDR3 contains 15 residues. Germline lookup yields CDR1 SGHRS and CDR2 YFSETQ. Between the trimmed V and J ends, which lost 5 bases and 3 bases, there was a span of 16 bases. The CDR3 loop reads CASRQEGARTDTQYF. CDR3 DNA: TGCGCCAGCAGACAGGAGGGGGCGCGGACAGATACGCAGTATTTT.

This clone was picked up one time. This sequence joins TRBV4-3 and TRBJ2-2, with D possibly being TRBD2 (5 bases). V was trimmed by 4 bases and J by 7 bases, leaving 10 bases between them. Germline V CDR1 and CDR2: LGHNA, YSLEER. The CDR3 is 13 residues long. Here the CDR3 DNA reads TGCGCCAGCAGCCCCGCGGGTTTCGGGGAGCTGTTTTTT. Its protein is CASSPAGFGELFF.

This clone appeared a single time. This chain uses TRBV5-8 with TRBJ1-4; tentatively, D is TRBD1 (5 bases). Germline lookup yields CDR1 SGHTS and CDR2 YDEGEE. CDR3 size: 18 residues. V gave up 2 bases and J gave up 5 bases, with 22 bases separating them. CDR3 sequence (DNA): TGTGCCAGCAGCTTTCCCGCGGGGGGAAGGGTCCTAAATGAAAAACTGTTTTTT. It translates to CASSFPAGGRVLNEKLFF.

This clone was counted only a few times. The CDR3 coding sequence is TGCGCCAGCAGCCAAGACAAGGGGGCCTGGACTGAAGCTTTCTTT. Protein product: CASSQDKGAWTEAFF. The chain links TRBV4-3 to TRBJ1-1; 7 bases are a match to TRBD1. With 0 bases clipped from V and 5 bases from J, the junction kept 6 bases outside the gene matches. The germline V gene encodes CDR1 LGHNA and CDR2 YSLEER. The CDR3 totals 15 residues.

This clone has a single count. The chain recombines TRBV28 with TRBJ1-5, with 9 bases identical to TRBD1. The V gene end was trimmed by 3 bases and the J gene end by 6 bases; junction bases not matched to a gene: 6. The CDR3 runs 15 residues. Per germline, CDR1 MDHEN and CDR2 SYDVKM. CDR3 in amino acids: CASSFTGGDGQPQHF. CDR3 coding DNA: TGTGCCAGCAGTTTTACAGGGGGCGACGGTCAGCCCCAGCATTTT.

The V gene is TRBV5-4, the J gene TRBJ2-7; D may be TRBD2 (7 bases). Trimming shortened V by 2 bases and J by 3 bases, and 15 bases separated the two germline ends. This CDR3 spans 15 amino acids. Per the germline V gene, CDR1 is SGHNT and CDR2 is YYREEE (reference sequence). This CDR3 is CASSLGGGRVYEQYF. Here the CDR3 DNA reads TGTGCCAGCAGCTTAGGAGGGGGGAGGGTCTACGAGCAGTACTTC.

The chain is built from TRBV30 and TRBJ2-7; TRBD2 agrees at 13 bases. From germline, CDR1 is GTSNPN and CDR2 SVGIG (reference sequence). With 2 bases clipped from V and 2 bases from J, the junction kept 9 bases outside the gene matches. There are 17 residues in the CDR3. This CDR3 reads CAWSFSGTSGTAYEQYF. In DNA, the CDR3 is TGTGCCTGGAGTTTTTCCGGGACTAGCGGGACAGCCTACGAGCAGTACTTC.

The chain recombines TRBV11-2 with TRBJ2-1; 10 bases map to TRBD2. The CDR3 totals 15 residues. The V gene's germline CDR1 is SGHAT and CDR2 FQNNGV. V trimming: 5 bases; J trimming: 8 bases; junction bases outside the gene matches: 9. The CDR3 nucleotides read TGTGCCAGCAGCCCCCAGCGGGGGGGCACGGATGAGCAGTTCTTC. This encodes CASSPQRGGTDEQFF.

The rearrangement links TRBV6-1 to TRBJ1-1; a possible D gene is TRBD1 (6 bases). The germline V and J ends were trimmed by 7 bases and 1 base, with 13 bases remaining between them. The CDR3 sequence is 14 residues long. Germline V gene data show CDR1 as MNHNS and CDR2 as SASEGT. The CDR3 spells CASNRPRGNTEAFF. CDR3 DNA: TGTGCCAGCAATAGACCCAGGGGGAACACTGAAGCTTTCTTT.

The rearrangement uses TRBV14 and TRBJ2-5; the D gene is possibly TRBD1 (6 bases). Trimming pared 10 bases from V and 5 bases from J, leaving 23 bases between. CDR1 is SGHDN and CDR2 is FVKESK in the germline V gene. The CDR3 contains 15 residues. The CDR3 DNA is TGTGCCACCGGGGATTGGTACAGGGCTTGTGAGACCCAGTACTTC. It encodes CATGDWYRACETQYF.

This chain uses TRBV7-9 with TRBJ2-7; D remains ambiguous. Germline CDR1 is SEHNR and CDR2 is FQNEAQ (reference sequence). With 3 bases removed from V and 3 bases from J, the gap between germline ends came to 12 bases. The CDR3 extends over 14 amino acids. Here the CDR3 DNA reads TGTGCCAGCAGCTTCCCCGAAGGAGACTACGAGCAGTACTTC. As protein: CASSFPEGDYEQYF.

The sample holds one count of this clone. This rearrangement joins TRBV2 to TRBJ2-7, with D possibly TRBD1 on 7 matching bases. The CDR3 is made up of 14 amino acids. Germline CDR1 and CDR2: SNHLY and FYNNEI. The V end lost 10 bases, the J end lost 2 bases, and 18 bases lay between the germline ends. The CDR3: CATSPTGRTYEQYF. For the CDR3, the DNA is TGTGCCACCTCCCCGACAGGGAGGACCTACGAGCAGTACTTC.

To note about this clone: Germline and junction disagree at one end, which may indicate a read error. The chain employs TRBV4-1 and TRBJ1-2; TRBD1 aligns across 8 bases. The CDR3 consists of 14 residues. In germline, CDR1 is MGHRA, CDR2 YSYEKL. CDR3 in amino acids: CASSTDRENYGYPF. The CDR3, as DNA: TGCGCCAGCAGCACGGACAGGGAGAACTATGGCTACCCCTTC.

The chain carries TRBV5-6 and TRBJ2-7; 7 bases match TRBD1. CDR3 length: 13 amino acids. The junction had 2 bases not matched to a gene; V was cut back by 0 bases and J by 5 bases. Germline lookup yields CDR1 SGHDT and CDR2 YYEEEE. This CDR3 is CASSLGGGHEQYF. The CDR3 region has the DNA TGTGCCAGCAGCTTGGGAGGGGGCCACGAGCAGTACTTC.

The chain has TRBV4-3 and TRBJ1-4, with 9 bases lining up with TRBD1. V shed 4 bases and J 7 bases; nucleotides not matched to a gene: 7. There are 15 residues in the CDR3. Germline CDR1 is LGHNA and CDR2 is YSLEER. The CDR3: CASSLQGQGSEKLFF. The CDR3, as DNA: TGCGCCAGCAGCCTACAAGGACAGGGGTCTGAAAAACTGTTTTTT.

CDR3 DNA sequence: TGTGCCAGTAGTACTCACCGACAGGTCGAGCAGTACTTC. It encodes CASSTHRQVEQYF. The V call is TRBV19, the J call TRBJ2-7; D perhaps matches TRBD1 (6 bases). This CDR3 comprises 13 residues. The V and J ends lost 4 bases and 6 bases respectively, with 13 bases between them. Germline CDR1 reads LNHDA; CDR2 reads SQIVND (reference sequence).